This T cell receptor (beta chain) emerged from a study of OX40 agonist ivuxolimab in advanced cancers. Looking at the study overall: Ivuxolimab was a fully human IgG2 agonistic monoclonal antibody targeting the costimulatory receptor OX40 (CD134). Intravenous ivuxolimab was administered to patients every 2 weeks at six dose levels: 0.01, 0.1, 0.3, 1.5, 3 and 10 mg/kg. Of the roughly 52 dose-escalation patients, hepatocellular carcinoma was present in roughly 19, melanoma in approximately 15, renal cell carcinoma in 9 and head and neck cancer in 9. In the dose-escalation cohort, nearly 85% of patients were male, and the mean age was 60 years with a range of roughly 23 to 79. Patients were allowed to have had prior anti-PD-1, anti-PD-L1 or anti-CTLA-4 therapy, and around 43% of the dose-escalation patients had been treated with checkpoint inhibitors. Three dose-escalation patients achieved partial responses, one with hepatocellular carcinoma and two with cutaneous melanoma. The point of sequencing TCRbeta in the periphery was to test whether ivuxolimab changed TCR sequence diversity and drove clonal T-cell expansion. The monotherapy dose-escalation portion (N ≈ 52 patients) of the phase I ivuxolimab trial is reported in the paper.

Genomic DNA was extracted from sorted cells for sequencing of the TCRbeta CDR3 region. TCRbeta CDR3 regions were sequenced using the immunoSEQ Assay. TCRdb carries this immuneACCESS record with in-frame sequences only. Its versions omit some clonotypes, under half of them owing to an unresolved V gene in the studies checked, with the rest unexplained. The sample table shows approximately 90,000 clones, and around nine tenths are seen once. Approximately 1.3% of the sample is held by the ten biggest clonotypes. The trial excluded patients who had a history of autoimmune disease or who were on systemic immunosuppression. In every dose cohort, peripheral blood was drawn for TCR sequencing at baseline, cycle 4 day 1, and cycle 7 day 1. The samples were taken from a phase I, first-in-human, multicenter, open-label dose-escalation trial of ivuxolimab. The trial enrolled adults with locally advanced or metastatic head and neck squamous cell, hepatocellular, melanoma or renal cell carcinoma. Before TCR sequencing, CD4+ T cells and CD8+ T cells from peripheral blood were sorted into separate populations.

Overall study outcomes, separate from this receptor: Low levels of normalized T-cell clonal expansion were also seen in some patients who did not respond. After ivuxolimab, expanded clones were on average more numerous among CD8+ T cells than among CD4+ T cells. In the 0.1-3.0 mg/kg groups, partial responders were among the patients with the lowest normalized peripheral clonal expansion, particularly in CD8+ T cells. Which antigens the clonally expanded peripheral T cells were specific for was not determined. At doses of 0.1 to 3.0 mg/kg, clonal expansion of both CD4+ and CD8+ T cells in blood was seen between baseline and week 6.

About this clone itself: It lacks a known antigen. Base quality data are lacking; no much larger clone is found one base away.

The V and J ends are trimmed by 5 bases and 6 bases, leaving 8 bases between them. Based on the germline V gene, the CDR1 and CDR2 sequences are MDHEN and SYDVKM. There are 11 amino acids in the CDR3, from cysteine to phenylalanine inclusive. The only DNA kept is the CDR3, 33 bases in frame from the first base. The TCR was taken from an adult with an advanced solid tumor such as melanoma, head and neck, liver or kidney cancer. The material was CD4+ or CD8+ T cells sorted from blood, obtained in a trial of the OX40 agonist ivuxolimab. The rearranged chain carries TRBV28 and TRBJ2-7, with the D gene not confidently named. The DNA sequence follows: TGTGCCAGCAGTAGGCGGATCGAGCAGTACTTC. Translated, this gives CASSRRIEQYF.